The following is a T cell receptor beta chain sequence with its context. The data were obtained in a study of radiotherapy plus CTLA-4 blockade in lung cancer. Clones were sequenced by immunoSEQ multiplex PCR, and TCRdb holds only the in-frame ones, with some missing. The profile covers about 32,000 clones, with about 85% appearing a single time and about 5.6% taken by the ten largest. Germline CDR1 is SGHTA and CDR2 is FQGTGA. Trimming at V came to 5 bases and at J to 3 bases, leaving 6 bases not matched to a gene. The CDR3 totals 16 residues. The chain employs TRBV7-3 and TRBJ2-2, with 10 nucleotides matching TRBD2. The sequence derives from a human donor with non-small cell lung cancer who had stable disease on radiotherapy plus ipilimumab. The input for sequencing was peripheral blood, taken from a patient treated with radiotherapy plus ipilimumab. The CDR3 sequence is CASSPSGSFDTGELFF. The CDR3 DNA sequence: TGTGCCAGCAGCCCTAGCGGGAGCTTTGACACCGGGGAGCTGTTTTTT. Full variable domain (outside the CDR3, taken from reference TRBV7-3 and TRBJ2-2): GAGVSQTPSNKVTEKGKYVELRCDPISGHTALYWYRQSLGQGPEFLIYFQGTGAADDSGLPNDRFFAVRPEGSVSTLKIQRTERGDSAVYLCASSPSGSFDTGELFFGEGSRLTVL.